The T cell receptor (beta chain) under discussion was sequenced for a study of cytomegalovirus exposure and HLA in healthy donors. Study-level results: Later analysis identified a missense DCLRE1C variant that was linked to TCR beta V- and J-gene trimming. In an earlier analysis, about 87% or about 30%: the productive usage of most TCR beta V segments. A later analysis, which compared TCR beta chains of equal frequency, found the HLA-associated ones more clonally expanded. Diagnosis of cytomegalovirus status made by the classifier reportedly showed high specificity and sensitivity.

The PCR employed 60 Vbeta primers together with 13 Jbeta primers. The data were produced by immunoSEQ multiplex PCR, yet TCRdb's version contains in-frame clones alone and is incomplete. This sample has 90,000 to 150,000 clones, with less than 65% found just once. Germline V lookup: CDR1 SGHTA, CDR2 FQGNSA. Trimming left V 5 bases short and J 0 bases short, with 10 bases between. This CDR3 is 14 amino acids long. There are a few counts of this clone. Its antigen remains unidentified. This clonotype was sampled from a man aged 35-49 years in good health and CMV-seropositive. Sequencing was performed on PBMCs. V gene TRBV7-2 combines with J gene TRBJ2-5; D perhaps matches TRBD1 (5 bases). CDR3 sequence reads: CASSLAGHQETQYF. The CDR3 DNA reads as TGTGCCAGCAGCCTCGCAGGGCACCAAGAGACCCAGTACTTC.